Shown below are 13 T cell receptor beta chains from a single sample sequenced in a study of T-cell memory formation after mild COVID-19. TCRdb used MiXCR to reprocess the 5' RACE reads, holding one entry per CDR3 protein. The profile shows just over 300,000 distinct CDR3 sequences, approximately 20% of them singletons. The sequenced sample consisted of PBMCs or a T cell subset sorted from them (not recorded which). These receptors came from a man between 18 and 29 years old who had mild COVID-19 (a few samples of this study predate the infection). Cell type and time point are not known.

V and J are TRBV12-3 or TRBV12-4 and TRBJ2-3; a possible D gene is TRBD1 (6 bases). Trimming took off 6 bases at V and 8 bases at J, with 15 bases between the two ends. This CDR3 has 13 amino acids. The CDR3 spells CASRAQGGGTQYF. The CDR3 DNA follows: TGTGCCAGCAGAGCCCAAGGGGGTGGTACGCAGTATTTT.

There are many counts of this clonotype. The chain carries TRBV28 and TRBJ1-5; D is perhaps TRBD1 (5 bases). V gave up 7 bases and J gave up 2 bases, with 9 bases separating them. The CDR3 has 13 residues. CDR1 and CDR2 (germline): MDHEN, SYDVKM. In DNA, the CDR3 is TGTGCCAGCAACAGGTACGGCAATCAGCCCCAGCATTTT. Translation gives CASNRYGNQPQHF. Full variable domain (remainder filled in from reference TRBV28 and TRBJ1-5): DVKVTQSSRYLVKRTGEKVFLECVQDMDHENMFWYRQDPGLGLRLIYFSYDVKMKEKGDIPEGYSVSREKKERFSLILESASTNQTSMYLCASNRYGNQPQHFGDGTRLSIL.

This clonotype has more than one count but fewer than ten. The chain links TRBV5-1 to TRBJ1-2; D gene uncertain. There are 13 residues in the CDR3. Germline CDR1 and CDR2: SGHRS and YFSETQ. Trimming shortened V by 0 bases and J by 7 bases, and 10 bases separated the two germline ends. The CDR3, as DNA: TGCGCCAGCAGCTTGGTGGAGAGCGGTGGCTACACCTTC. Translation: CASSLVESGGYTF. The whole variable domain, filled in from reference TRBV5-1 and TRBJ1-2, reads KAGVTQTPRYLIKTRGQQVTLSCSPISGHRSVSWYQQTPGQGLQFLFEYFSETQRNKGNFPGRFSGRQFSNSRSEMNVSTLELGDSALYLCASSLVESGGYTFGSGTRLTVV.

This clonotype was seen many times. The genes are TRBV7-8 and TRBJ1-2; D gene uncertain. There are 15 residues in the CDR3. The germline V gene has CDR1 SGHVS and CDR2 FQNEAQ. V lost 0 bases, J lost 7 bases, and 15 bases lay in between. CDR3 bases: TGTGCCAGCAGCTTAGCGGCAGGCACGTATCCTGGCTACACCTTC. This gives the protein CASSLAAGTYPGYTF. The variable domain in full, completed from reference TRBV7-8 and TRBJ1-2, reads GAGVSQSPRYKVAKRGQDVALRCDPISGHVSLFWYQQALGQGPEFLTYFQNEAQLDKSGLPSDRFFAERPEGSVSTLKIQRTQQEDSAVYLCASSLAAGTYPGYTFGSGTRLTVV.

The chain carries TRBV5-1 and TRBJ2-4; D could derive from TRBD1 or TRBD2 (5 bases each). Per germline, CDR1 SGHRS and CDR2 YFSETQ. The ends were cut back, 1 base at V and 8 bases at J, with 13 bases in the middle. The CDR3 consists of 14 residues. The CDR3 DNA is TGCGCCAGCAGCTTGAGGGACGTGAGGGACATTCAGTACTTC. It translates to CASSLRDVRDIQYF.

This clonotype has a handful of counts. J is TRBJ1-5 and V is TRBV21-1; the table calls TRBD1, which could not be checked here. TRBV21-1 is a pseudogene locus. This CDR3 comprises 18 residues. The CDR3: CASSKPLSRGFSNQPQHF. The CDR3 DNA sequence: TGTGCCAGCAGCAAACCCCTCTCGAGGGGGTTTAGCAATCAGCCCCAGCATTTT.

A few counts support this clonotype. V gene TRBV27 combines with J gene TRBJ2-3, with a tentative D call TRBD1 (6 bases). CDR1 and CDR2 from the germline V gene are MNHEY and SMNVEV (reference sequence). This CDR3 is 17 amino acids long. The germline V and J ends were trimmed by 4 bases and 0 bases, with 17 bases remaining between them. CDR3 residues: CASSSPTGGYSTDTQYF. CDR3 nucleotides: TGTGCCAGCAGTTCCCCGACAGGAGGCTATAGCACAGATACGCAGTATTTT.

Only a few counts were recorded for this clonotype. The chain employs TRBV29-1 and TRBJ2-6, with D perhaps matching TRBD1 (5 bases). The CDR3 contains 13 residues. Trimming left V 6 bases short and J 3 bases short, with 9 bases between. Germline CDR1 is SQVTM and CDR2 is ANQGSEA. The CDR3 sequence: CSVREGGANVLTF. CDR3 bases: TGCAGCGTCAGGGAAGGTGGGGCCAACGTCCTGACTTTC.

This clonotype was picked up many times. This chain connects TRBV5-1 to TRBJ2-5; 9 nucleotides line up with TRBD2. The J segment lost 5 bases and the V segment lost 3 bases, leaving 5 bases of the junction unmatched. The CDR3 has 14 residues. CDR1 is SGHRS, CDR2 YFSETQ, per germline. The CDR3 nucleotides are TGCGCCAGCAGCTCGACTAGCGGTGCGGAGACCCAGTACTTC. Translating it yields CASSSTSGAETQYF.

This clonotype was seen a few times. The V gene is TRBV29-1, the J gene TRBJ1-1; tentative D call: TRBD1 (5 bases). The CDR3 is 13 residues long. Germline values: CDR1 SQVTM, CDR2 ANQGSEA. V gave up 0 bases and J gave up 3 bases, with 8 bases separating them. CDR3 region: CSVEDGAYTEAFF. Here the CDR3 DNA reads TGCAGCGTTGAAGACGGGGCGTACACTGAAGCTTTCTTT. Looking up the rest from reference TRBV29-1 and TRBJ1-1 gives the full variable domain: SAVISQKPSRDICQRGTSLTIQCQVDSQVTMMFWYRQQPGQSLTLIATANQGSEATYESGFVIDKFPISRPNLTFSTLTVSNMSPEDSSIYLCSVEDGAYTEAFFGQGTRLTVV.

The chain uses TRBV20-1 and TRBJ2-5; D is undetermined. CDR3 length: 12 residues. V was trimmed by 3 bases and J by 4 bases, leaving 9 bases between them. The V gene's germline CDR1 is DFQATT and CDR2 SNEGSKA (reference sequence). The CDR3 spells CSASERAETQYF. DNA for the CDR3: TGCAGTGCTAGTGAACGGGCAGAGACCCAGTACTTC.

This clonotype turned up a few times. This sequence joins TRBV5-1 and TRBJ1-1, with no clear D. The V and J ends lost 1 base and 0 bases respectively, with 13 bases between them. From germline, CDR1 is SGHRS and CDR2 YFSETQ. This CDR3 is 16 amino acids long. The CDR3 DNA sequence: TGCGCCAGCAGCTTGACGGGAGCGAGTATGAACACTGAAGCTTTCTTT. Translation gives CASSLTGASMNTEAFF.

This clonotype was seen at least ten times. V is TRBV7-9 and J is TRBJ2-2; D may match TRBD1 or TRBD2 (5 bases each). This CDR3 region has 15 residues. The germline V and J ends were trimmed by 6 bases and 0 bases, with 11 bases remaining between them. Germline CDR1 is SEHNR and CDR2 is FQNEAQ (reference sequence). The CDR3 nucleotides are TGTGCCAGCAGGGGACCTTCCGCGAACACCGGGGAGCTGTTTTTT. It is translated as CASRGPSANTGELFF. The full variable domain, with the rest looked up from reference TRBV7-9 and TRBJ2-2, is DTGVSQNPRHKITKRGQNVTFRCDPISEHNRLYWYRQTLGQGPEFLTYFQNEAQLEKSRLLSDRFSAERPKGSFSTLEIQRTEQGDSAMYLCASRGPSANTGELFFGEGSRLTVL.